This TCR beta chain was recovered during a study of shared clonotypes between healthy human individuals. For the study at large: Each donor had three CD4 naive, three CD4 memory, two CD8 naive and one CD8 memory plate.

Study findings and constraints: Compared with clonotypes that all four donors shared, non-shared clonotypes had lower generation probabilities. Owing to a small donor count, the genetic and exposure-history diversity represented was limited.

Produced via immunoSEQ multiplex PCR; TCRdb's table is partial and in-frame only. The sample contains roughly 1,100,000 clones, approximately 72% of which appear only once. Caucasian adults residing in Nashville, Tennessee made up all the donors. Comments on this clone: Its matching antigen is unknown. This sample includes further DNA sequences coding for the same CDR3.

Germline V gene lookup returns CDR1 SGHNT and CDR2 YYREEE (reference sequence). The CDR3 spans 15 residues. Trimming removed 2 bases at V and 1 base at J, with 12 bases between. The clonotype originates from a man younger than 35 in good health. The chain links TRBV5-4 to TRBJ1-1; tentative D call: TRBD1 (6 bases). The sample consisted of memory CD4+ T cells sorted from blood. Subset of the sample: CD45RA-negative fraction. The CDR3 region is CASSFGGQGNTEAFF. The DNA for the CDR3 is TGTGCCAGCAGCTTCGGGGGGCAGGGGAACACTGAAGCTTTCTTT.